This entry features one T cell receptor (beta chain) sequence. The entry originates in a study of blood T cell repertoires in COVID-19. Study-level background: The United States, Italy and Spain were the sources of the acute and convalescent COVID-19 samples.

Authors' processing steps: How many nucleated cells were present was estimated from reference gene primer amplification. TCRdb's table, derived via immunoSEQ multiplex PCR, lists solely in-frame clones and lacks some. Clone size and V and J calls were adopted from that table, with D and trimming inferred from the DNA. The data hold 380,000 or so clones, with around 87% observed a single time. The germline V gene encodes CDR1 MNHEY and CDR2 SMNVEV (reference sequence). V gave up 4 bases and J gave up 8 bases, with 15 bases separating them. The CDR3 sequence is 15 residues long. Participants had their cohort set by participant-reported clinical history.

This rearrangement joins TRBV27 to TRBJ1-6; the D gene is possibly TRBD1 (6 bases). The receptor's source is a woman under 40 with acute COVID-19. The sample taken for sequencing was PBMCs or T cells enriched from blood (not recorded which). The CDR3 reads CASSSGQPWHSPLHF. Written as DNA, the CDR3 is TGTGCCAGCAGTTCCGGACAGCCATGGCATTCACCCCTCCACTTT.